This T cell receptor beta chain was documented in a study of T cells in Graves' hyperthyroidism and ophthalmopathy. Regarding the study as a whole: Researchers found most expanded thyroid clonotypes above 0.001 in blood as well. The model identified upcoming ophthalmopathy a median roughly 6.5 months ahead of onset.

The study included ophthalmopathy patients with Clinical Activity Score at least 3, NOSPECS grade at least 4 and duration under 3 months. The CDR3 length is 16 residues. Germline loops: CDR1 MNHEY, CDR2 SVGEGT. Trimming at V came to 6 bases and at J to 3 bases, leaving 13 bases not matched to a gene. It was RNA transcripts that yielded the amplified TCR beta CDR3 regions. The HTBI set primed first-round TCR CDR3 RT-PCR. TCRdb reprocessed the multiplex PCR reads via MiXCR and lists one record per CDR3 protein. The sample records about 600,000 distinct CDR3 sequences, approximately 15% being singletons. This clonotype was counted at least ten times. What it recognizes is unknown.

The chain uses TRBV6-2 or TRBV6-3 and TRBJ2-7; 8 nucleotides agree with TRBD2. The clonotype was recovered from a woman aged 18-29 years with Graves' ophthalmopathy. Sequencing input: blood. CDR3 nucleotides: TGTGCCAGCAGGCCGGGACTAGTCGGGAGACTCTACGAGCAGTACTTC. Its protein is CASRPGLVGRLYEQYF.